This TCR beta chain was recovered during a study of Graves' ophthalmopathy and Graves' hyperthyroidism. On the study more broadly: Prior to any treatment, peripheral blood was collected at the time of initial diagnosis.

This clonotype was seen repeatedly, ten times or more. Clinical symptoms and serum thyroxine were used for diagnosis; TRAb, thyroid ultrasound and orbital computed tomography were also relied on. The authors isolated PBMCs from 8 to 10 ml of fresh peripheral blood. Using RNA transcripts, the TCR beta CDR3 regions were amplified. HTBI-primed first-round RT-PCR preceded second-round multiplex PCR. MiXCR, run by TCRdb on the multiplex PCR reads, gives a single entry per CDR3 protein. The repertoire holds about 660,000 distinct CDR3 sequences, with roughly 41% as singletons. The V gene's germline CDR1 is DFQATT and CDR2 SNEGSKA (reference sequence). Between the trimmed V and J ends, which lost 3 bases and 0 bases, there was a span of 14 bases. This CDR3 contains 15 residues.

The sequencing input was peripheral blood. The TCR was taken from an adult man with Graves' ophthalmopathy. This chain links TRBV20-1 with TRBJ1-1; D not resolved. In DNA form, the CDR3 reads TGCAGTGCTAGTCTCCTGCGGAACTTGAACACTGAAGCTTTCTTT. Translating gives CSASLLRNLNTEAFF.